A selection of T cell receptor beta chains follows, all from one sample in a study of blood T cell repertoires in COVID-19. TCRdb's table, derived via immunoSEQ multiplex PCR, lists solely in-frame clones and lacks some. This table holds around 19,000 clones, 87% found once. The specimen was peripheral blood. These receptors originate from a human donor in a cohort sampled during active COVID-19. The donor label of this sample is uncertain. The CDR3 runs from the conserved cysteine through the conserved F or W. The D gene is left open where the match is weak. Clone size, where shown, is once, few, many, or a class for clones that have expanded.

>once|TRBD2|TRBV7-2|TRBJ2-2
CASSLGRLAGGPGELFF
TGTGCCAGCAGCTTGGGGAGACTAGCGGGAGGGCCGGGGGAGCTGTTTTTT
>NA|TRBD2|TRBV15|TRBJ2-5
CATSSGTSGRETQYF
TGTGCCACCAGCAGCGGGACTAGCGGGAGAGAGACCCAGTACTTC
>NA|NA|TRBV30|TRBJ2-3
CAWKRGGPYTDTQYF
TGTGCCTGGAAGAGGGGGGGGCCGTACACAGATACGCAGTATTTT
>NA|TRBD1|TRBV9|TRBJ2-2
CASSTRDRVNTGELFF
TGTGCCAGCAGCACCCGGGACAGGGTTAACACCGGGGAGCTGTTTTTT
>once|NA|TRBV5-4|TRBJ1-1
CASSENPGGRTEAFF
TGTGCCAGCAGCGAGAACCCCGGGGGGCGGACTGAAGCTTTCTTT
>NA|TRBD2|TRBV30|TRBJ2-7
CAWSVTGGHEQYF
TGTGCCTGGAGTGTGACGGGAGGGCACGAGCAGTACTTC
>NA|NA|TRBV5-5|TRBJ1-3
CASSFGQPSSGNTIYF
TGTGCCAGCAGCTTCGGACAGCCAAGCTCTGGAAACACCATATATTTT
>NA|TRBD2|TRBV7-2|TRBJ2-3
CASSLFGGRETDTQYF
TGTGCCAGCAGCTTATTCGGCGGGAGAGAGACAGATACGCAGTATTTT
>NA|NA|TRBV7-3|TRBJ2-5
CASSSGREETQYF
TGTGCCAGCAGCTCCGGTCGAGAGGAGACCCAGTACTTC
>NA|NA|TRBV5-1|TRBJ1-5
CASSLGTGNQPQHF
TGCGCCAGCAGCTTGGGGACAGGCAATCAGCCCCAGCATTTT
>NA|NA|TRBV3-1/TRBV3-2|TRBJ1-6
CASSQDLTVLYNSPLHF
TGTGCCAGCAGCCAAGATCTGACAGTCCTCTATAATTCACCCCTCCACTTT
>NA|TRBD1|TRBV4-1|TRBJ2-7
CASRRTGSYEQYF
TGCGCCAGCCGTCGGACAGGGTCCTACGAGCAGTACTTC
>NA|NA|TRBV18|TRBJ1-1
CASSPRVGRENTEAFF
TGTGCCAGCTCACCACGTGTAGGACGGGAGAACACTGAAGCTTTCTTT
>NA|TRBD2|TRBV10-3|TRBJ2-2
CAISGAGVDTGELFF
TGTGCCATCAGTGGAGCGGGAGTTGACACCGGGGAGCTGTTTTTT
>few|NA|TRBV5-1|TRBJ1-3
CASSPVAPGSKAAGNTIYF
TGCGCCAGCAGCCCAGTAGCACCGGGATCCAAAGCGGCTGGAAACACCATATATTTT
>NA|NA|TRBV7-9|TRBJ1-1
CASSSGWVAMNTEAFF
TGTGCCAGCAGCTCTGGTTGGGTAGCGATGAACACTGAAGCTTTCTTT
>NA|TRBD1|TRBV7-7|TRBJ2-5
CASSLVKGPGGQETQYF
TGTGCTAGCAGCTTGGTCAAGGGCCCAGGGGGCCAAGAGACCCAGTACTTC
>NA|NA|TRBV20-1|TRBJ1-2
CSAPDSYGYTF
TGCAGTGCTCCGGACAGCTATGGCTACACCTTC
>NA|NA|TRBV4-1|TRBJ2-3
CASSQDGTATDTQYF
TGCGCCAGCAGCCAAGATGGAACAGCTACAGATACGCAGTATTTT
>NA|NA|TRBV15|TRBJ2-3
CATSRNSRGTQYF
TGTGCCACCAGCAGGAACTCCAGGGGTACGCAGTATTTT
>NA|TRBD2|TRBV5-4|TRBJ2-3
CASSFFGGGTDTQYF
TGTGCCAGCAGCTTTTTTGGGGGAGGGACAGATACGCAGTATTTT
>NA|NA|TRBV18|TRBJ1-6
CAGRTSYNSPLHF
TGTGCCGGGCGAACCTCCTATAATTCACCCCTCCACTTT
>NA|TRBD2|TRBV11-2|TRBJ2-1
CASRAGTSGTNEQFF
TGTGCCAGCAGGGCCGGGACTAGCGGGACGAATGAGCAGTTCTTC
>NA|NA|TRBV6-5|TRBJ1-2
CASIKGTFGYTF
TGTGCCAGCATAAAGGGGACATTCGGCTACACCTTC
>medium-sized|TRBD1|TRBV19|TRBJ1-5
CASTRQGSIQPQHF
TGTGCCAGTACTCGACAGGGGAGTATTCAGCCCCAGCATTTT
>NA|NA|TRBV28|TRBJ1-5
CASSPLGGEGVYQPQHF
TGTGCCAGCAGTCCACTTGGGGGGGAGGGGGTGTATCAGCCCCAGCATTTT
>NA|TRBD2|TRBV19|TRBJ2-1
CASSISGTNYNEQFF
TGTGCCAGTAGTATTAGCGGGACGAACTACAATGAGCAGTTCTTC
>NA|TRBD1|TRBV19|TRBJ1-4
CASQTTGQRTNEKLFF
TGTGCCAGCCAAACTACGGGACAGAGAACTAATGAAAAACTGTTTTTT
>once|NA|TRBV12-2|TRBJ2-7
CASRLVMRAEKDCEQYF
TGTGCAAGTCGCTTAGTTATGAGGGCCGAGAAGGACTGCGAGCAGTACTTC
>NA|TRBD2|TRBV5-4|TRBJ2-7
CASSSGLATYEQYF
TGTGCCAGCAGCTCGGGACTAGCGACCTACGAGCAGTACTTC
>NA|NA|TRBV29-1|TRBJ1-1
CSVSEGTNTEAFF
TGCAGCGTGTCGGAGGGGACGAACACTGAAGCTTTCTTT
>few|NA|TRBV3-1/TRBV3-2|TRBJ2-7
CASSRVHEQYF
TGTGCCAGCAGCCGAGTGCACGAGCAGTACTTC
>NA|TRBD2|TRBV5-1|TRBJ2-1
CASSGGLAGGPGNEQFF
TGCGCCAGCAGCGGGGGACTAGCGGGAGGGCCCGGGAATGAGCAGTTCTTC
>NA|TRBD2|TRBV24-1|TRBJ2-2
CATSRAGDLAGELFF
TGTGCCACCAGCAGAGCGGGAGATTTGGCCGGGGAGCTGTTTTTT
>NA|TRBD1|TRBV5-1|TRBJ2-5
CASRSTGTAQETQYF
TGCGCCAGCAGATCGACCGGGACAGCCCAAGAGACCCAGTACTTC
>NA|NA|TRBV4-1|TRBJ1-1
CASSQASVKAGFGTEAFF
TGCGCCAGCAGCCAAGCATCGGTCAAGGCAGGCTTTGGCACTGAAGCTTTCTTT
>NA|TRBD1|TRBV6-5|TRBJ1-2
CASSYSYAGGAGYTF
TGTGCCAGCAGTTACTCCTACGCAGGGGGCGCTGGCTACACCTTC
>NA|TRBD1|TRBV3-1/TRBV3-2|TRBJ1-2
CASSQWGDRPESTF
TGTGCCAGCAGCCAGTGGGGGGACAGGCCCGAGAGCACCTTC
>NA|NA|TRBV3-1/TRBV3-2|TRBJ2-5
CASSQEGAKTQYF
TGTGCCAGCAGCCAAGAGGGCGCGAAGACCCAGTACTTC
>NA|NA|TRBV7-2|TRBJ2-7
CASSLGRLYHEQYF
TGTGCCAGCAGCTTAGGTAGACTGTACCACGAGCAGTACTTC
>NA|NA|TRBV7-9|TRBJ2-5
CASRTSGGGETQYF
TGTGCCAGCAGAACATCCGGGGGTGGGGAGACCCAGTACTTC
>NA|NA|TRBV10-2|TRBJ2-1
CASSELGGRNEQFF
TGCGCCAGCAGTGAGTTGGGGGGTCGCAATGAGCAGTTCTTC
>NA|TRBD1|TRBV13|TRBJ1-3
CASSVRGQGSGNTIYF
TGTGCCAGCAGCGTACGGGGACAGGGCTCTGGAAACACCATATATTTT
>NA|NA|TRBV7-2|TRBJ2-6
CASSLILASGANVLTF
TGTGCCAGCAGCTTAATTCTAGCTTCTGGGGCCAACGTCCTGACTTTC
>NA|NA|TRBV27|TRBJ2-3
CASRRRAAVTTDTQYF
TGTGCCAGCAGGCGCCGAGCGGCCGTAACTACGGATACGCAGTATTTT